Given below is one T cell receptor beta chain in context. Clinical history reported by participants formed the basis on which cohorts were assigned. The protocol was immunoSEQ multiplex PCR, while the TCRdb copy is restricted to in-frame clones and leaves out a portion. Altogether about 330,000 clones are present, about nine tenths being singletons, with the ten largest covering roughly a tenth. The CDR3 totals 13 residues. V shed 4 bases and J 10 bases; nucleotides not matched to a gene: 7. CDR1 is LGHDT, CDR2 YNNKEL, per germline (reference sequence). This sample stems from a study of blood T cell repertoires in COVID-19. Study in general: The United States, Italy and Spain were the sources of the acute and convalescent COVID-19 samples. In each case, the material was cDNA or gDNA derived from T cells, B-cell-depleted T cells, or PBMCs.

The specimen was PBMCs or T cells enriched from blood (not recorded which). This TCR was sampled from a woman between 18 and 29 years old who had recovered from COVID-19. The chain carries TRBV3-1 (or the pseudogene TRBV3-2) and TRBJ2-4, with 7 nucleotides matching TRBD1. The DNA for the CDR3 is TGTGCCAGCAGCCGAAGGGACAGCGTAATTCAGTACTTC. It is translated as CASSRRDSVIQYF.